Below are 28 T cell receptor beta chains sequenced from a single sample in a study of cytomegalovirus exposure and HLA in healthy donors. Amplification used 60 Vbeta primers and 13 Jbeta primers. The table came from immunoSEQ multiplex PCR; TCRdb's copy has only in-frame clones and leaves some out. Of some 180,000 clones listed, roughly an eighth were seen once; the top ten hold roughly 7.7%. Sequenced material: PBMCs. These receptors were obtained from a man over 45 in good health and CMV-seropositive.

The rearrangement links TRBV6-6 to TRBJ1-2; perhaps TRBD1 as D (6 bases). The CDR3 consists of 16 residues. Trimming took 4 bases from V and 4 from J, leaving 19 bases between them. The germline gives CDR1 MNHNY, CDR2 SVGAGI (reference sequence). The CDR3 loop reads CASSFPAGQSLYGYTF. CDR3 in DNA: TGTGCCAGCAGTTTCCCCGCCGGACAGAGCCTCTATGGCTACACCTTC.

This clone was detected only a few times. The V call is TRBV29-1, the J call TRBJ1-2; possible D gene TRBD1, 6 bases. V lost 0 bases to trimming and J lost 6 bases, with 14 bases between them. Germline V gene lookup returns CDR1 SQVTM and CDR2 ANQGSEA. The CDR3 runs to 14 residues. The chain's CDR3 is CSVEEDRRFNGYTF. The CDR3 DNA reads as TGCAGCGTTGAAGAGGACAGACGATTTAATGGCTACACCTTC.

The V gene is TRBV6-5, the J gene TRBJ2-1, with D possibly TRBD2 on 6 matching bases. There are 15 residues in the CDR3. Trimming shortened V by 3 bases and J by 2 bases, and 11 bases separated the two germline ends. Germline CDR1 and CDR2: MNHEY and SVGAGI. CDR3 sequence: CASSYQGLPYNEQFF. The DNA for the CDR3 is TGTGCCAGCAGTTATCAGGGACTCCCCTACAATGAGCAGTTCTTC.

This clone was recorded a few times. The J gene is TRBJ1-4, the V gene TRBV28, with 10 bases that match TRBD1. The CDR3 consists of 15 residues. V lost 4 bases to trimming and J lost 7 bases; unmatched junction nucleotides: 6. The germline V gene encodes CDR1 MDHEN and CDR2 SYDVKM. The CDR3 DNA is TGTGCCAGCAGTTCTCGGGGACAGGGGATTGAAAAACTGTTTTTT. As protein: CASSSRGQGIEKLFF. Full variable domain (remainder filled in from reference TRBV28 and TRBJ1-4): DVKVTQSSRYLVKRTGEKVFLECVQDMDHENMFWYRQDPGLGLRLIYFSYDVKMKEKGDIPEGYSVSREKKERFSLILESASTNQTSMYLCASSSRGQGIEKLFFGSGTQLSVL.

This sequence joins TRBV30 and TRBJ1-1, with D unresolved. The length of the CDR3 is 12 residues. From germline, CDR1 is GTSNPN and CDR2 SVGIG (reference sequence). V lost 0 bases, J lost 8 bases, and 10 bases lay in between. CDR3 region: CAWSVRWAEAFF. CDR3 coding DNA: TGTGCCTGGAGTGTAAGGTGGGCGGAAGCTTTCTTT.

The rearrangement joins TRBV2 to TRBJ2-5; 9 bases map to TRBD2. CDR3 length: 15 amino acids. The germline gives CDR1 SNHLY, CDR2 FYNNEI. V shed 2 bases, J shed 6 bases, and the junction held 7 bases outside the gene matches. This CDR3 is CASSESAGGPKTQYF. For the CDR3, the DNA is TGTGCCAGCAGTGAATCAGCGGGGGGCCCGAAGACCCAGTACTTC.

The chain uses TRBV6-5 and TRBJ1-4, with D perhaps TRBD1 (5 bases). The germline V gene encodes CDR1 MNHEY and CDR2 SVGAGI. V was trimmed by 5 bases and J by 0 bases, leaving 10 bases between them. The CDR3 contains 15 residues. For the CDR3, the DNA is TGTGCCAGCAGTCCCCGACAGACAACTAATGAAAAACTGTTTTTT. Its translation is CASSPRQTTNEKLFF.

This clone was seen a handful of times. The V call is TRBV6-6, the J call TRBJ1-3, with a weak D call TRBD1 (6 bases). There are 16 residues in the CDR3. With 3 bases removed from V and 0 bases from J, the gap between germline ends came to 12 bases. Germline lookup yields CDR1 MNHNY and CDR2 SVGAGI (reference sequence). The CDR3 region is CASSYTGKLSGNTIYF. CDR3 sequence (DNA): TGTGCCAGCAGTTATACAGGGAAACTCTCTGGAAACACCATATATTTT.

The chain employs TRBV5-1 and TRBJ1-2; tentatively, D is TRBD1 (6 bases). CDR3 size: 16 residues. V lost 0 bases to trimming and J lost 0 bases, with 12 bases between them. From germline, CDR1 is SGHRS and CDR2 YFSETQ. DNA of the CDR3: TGCGCCAGCAGCTTGGTCGGACAGCAAGCTAACTATGGCTACACCTTC. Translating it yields CASSLVGQQANYGYTF.

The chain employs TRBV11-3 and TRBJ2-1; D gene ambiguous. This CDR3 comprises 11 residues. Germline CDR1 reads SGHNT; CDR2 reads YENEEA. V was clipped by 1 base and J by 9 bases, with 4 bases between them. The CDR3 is CASSLAGEQFF. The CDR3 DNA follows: TGTGCCAGCAGCTTAGCGGGTGAGCAGTTCTTC.

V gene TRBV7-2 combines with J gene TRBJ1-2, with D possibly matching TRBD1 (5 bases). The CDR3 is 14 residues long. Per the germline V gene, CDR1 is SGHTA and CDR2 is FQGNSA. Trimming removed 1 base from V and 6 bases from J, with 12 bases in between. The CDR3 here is CASSLGSTGHGYTF. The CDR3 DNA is TGTGCCAGCAGCTTAGGTAGTACAGGACATGGCTACACCTTC.

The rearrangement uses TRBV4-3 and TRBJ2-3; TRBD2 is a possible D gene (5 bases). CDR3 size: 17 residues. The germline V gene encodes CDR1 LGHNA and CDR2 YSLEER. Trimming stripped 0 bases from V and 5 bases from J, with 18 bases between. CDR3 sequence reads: CASSQDRIARGLDTQYF. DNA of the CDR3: TGCGCCAGCAGCCAAGATCGGATAGCTCGGGGATTAGATACGCAGTATTTT.

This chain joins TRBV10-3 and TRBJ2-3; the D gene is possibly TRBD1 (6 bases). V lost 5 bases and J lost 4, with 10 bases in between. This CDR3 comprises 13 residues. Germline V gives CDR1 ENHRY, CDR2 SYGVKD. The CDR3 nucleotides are TGTGCCATCAGTCCGGACAGCTCAGATACGCAGTATTTT. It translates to CAISPDSSDTQYF.

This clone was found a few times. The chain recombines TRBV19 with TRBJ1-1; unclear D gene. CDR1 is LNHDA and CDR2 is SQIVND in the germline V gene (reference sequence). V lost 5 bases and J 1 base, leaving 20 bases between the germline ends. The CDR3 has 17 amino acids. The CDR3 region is CASSPTWATNGNTEAFF. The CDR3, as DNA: TGTGCCAGTAGTCCCACCTGGGCCACCAATGGGAACACTGAAGCTTTCTTT.

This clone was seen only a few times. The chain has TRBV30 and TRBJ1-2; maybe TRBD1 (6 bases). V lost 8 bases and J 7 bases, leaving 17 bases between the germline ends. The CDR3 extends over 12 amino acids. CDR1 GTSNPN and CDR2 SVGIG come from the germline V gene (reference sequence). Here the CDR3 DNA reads TGTGCCCGGATTGGGGGGGCAGGTGGCTACACCTTC. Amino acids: CARIGGAGGYTF. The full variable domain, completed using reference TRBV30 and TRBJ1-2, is SQTIHQWPATLVQPVGSPLSLECTVEGTSNPNLYWYRQAAGRGLQLLFYSVGIGQISSEVPQNLSASRPQDRQFILSSKKLLLSDSGFYLCARIGGAGGYTFGSGTRLTVV.

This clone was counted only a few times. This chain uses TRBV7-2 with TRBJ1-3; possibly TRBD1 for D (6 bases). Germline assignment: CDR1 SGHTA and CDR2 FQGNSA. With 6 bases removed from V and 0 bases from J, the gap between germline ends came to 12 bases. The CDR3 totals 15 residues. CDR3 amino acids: CASRPDSFSGNTIYF. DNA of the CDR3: TGTGCCAGCAGACCGGACAGCTTCTCTGGAAACACCATATATTTT. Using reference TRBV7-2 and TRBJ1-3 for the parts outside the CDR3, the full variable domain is GAGVSQSPSNKVTEKGKDVELRCDPISGHTALYWYRQSLGQGLEFLIYFQGNSAPDKSGLPSDRFSAERTGGSVSTLTIQRTQQEDSAVYLCASRPDSFSGNTIYFGEGSWLTVV.

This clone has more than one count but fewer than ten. CDR3 nucleotide sequence: TGTGCCAGCAGCATTCCCGCATTAGGGGGTGGAACTGAAGCTTTCTTT. Amino acid sequence: CASSIPALGGGTEAFF. The chain is built from TRBV27 and TRBJ1-1; possibly TRBD1 for D (6 bases). Germline lookup yields CDR1 MNHEY and CDR2 SMNVEV (reference sequence). CDR3 size: 16 residues. V lost 6 bases and J 5 bases, leaving 22 bases between the germline ends.

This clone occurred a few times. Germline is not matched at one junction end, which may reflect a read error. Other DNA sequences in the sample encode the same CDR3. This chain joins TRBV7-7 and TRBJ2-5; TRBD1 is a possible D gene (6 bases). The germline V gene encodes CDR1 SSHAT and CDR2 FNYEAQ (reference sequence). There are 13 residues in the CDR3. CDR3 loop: CASSSDRQETQYF. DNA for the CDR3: TGTGCTAGCAGCTCCGACAGGCAAGAGACCCAGTACTTC.

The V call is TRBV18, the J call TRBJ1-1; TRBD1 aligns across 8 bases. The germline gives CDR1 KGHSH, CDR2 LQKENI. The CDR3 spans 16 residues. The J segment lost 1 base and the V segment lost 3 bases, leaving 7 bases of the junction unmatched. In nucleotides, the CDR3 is TGTGCCAGCTCACCCAGGACAGGGCACGGGAACACTGAAGCTTTCTTT. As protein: CASSPRTGHGNTEAFF.

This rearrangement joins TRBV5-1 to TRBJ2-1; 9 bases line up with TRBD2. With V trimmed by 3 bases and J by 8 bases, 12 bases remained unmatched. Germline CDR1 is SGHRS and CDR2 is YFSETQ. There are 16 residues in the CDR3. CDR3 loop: CASSSQAGGVGDEQFF. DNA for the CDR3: TGCGCCAGCAGCTCTCAAGCGGGGGGAGTAGGAGATGAGCAGTTCTTC.

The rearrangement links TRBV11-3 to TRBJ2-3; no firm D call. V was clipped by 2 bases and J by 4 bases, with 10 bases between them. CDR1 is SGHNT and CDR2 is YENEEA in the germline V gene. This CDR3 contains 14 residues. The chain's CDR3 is CASSLWAVADTQYF. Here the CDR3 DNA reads TGTGCCAGCAGCTTATGGGCAGTTGCAGATACGCAGTATTTT.

For the CDR3, the DNA is TGTGCCAGCGGTAGCGGGGGGACCGGGGAGCTGTTTTTT. It is translated as CASGSGGTGELFF. The gene calls are TRBV7-8 and TRBJ2-2, with 10 bases lining up with TRBD2. V was pared by 8 bases and J by 5 bases, with 2 bases of the junction left unmatched. The CDR3 runs to 13 residues. Germline-derived CDR1 and CDR2 are SGHVS and FQNEAQ.

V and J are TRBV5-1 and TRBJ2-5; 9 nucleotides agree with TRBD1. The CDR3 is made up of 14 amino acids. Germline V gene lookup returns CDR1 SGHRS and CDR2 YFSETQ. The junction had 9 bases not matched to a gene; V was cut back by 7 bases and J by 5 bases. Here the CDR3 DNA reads TGCGCCAGCCGATCAACAGGGGGCCCTGAGACCCAGTACTTC. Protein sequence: CASRSTGGPETQYF.

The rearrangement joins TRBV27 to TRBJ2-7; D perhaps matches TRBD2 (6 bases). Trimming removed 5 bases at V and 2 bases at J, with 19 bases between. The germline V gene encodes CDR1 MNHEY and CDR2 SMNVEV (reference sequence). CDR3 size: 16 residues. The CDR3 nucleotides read TGTGCCAGCAGTCCAACCCTTTCGGGGAGGCCCTACGAGCAGTACGTC. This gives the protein CASSPTLSGRPYEQYV.

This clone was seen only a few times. CDR3 amino acids: CASSLGVEGGAFF. DNA of the CDR3: TGTGCCAGCAGCTTAGGGGTGGAAGGCGGAGCTTTCTTT. This chain links TRBV11-3 with TRBJ1-1; D is undetermined. V gave up 1 base and J gave up 10 bases, with 13 bases separating them. This CDR3 has 13 amino acids. Germline V gene sequence: CDR1 SGHNT, CDR2 YENEEA. Variable domain in full (rest from reference TRBV11-3 and TRBJ1-1): EAGVVQSPRYKIIEKKQPVAFWCNPISGHNTLYWYLQNLGQGPELLIRYENEEAVDDSQLPKDRFSAERLKGVDSTLKIQPAELGDSAVYLCASSLGVEGGAFFGQGTRLTVV.

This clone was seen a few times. The CDR3 loop is CASSPTQGGTEAFF. The CDR3, as DNA: TGTGCCAGCAGTCCGACACAGGGCGGGACTGAAGCTTTCTTT. This chain uses TRBV28 with TRBJ1-1, with a tentative D call TRBD1 (6 bases). V was shortened by 5 bases and J by 5 bases, with 15 bases between the two germline ends. Germline loops: CDR1 MDHEN, CDR2 SYDVKM. The CDR3 extends over 14 amino acids.

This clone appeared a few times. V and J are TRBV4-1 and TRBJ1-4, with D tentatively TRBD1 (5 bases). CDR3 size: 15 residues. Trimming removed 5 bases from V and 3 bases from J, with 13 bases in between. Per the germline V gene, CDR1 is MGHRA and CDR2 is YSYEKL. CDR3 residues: CASSGGGRANEKLFF. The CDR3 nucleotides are TGCGCCAGCAGCGGCGGGGGAAGGGCTAATGAAAAACTGTTTTTT.

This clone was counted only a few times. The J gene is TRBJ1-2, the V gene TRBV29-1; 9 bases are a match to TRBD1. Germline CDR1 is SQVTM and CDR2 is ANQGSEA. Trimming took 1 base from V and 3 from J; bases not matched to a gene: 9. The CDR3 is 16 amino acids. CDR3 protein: CSVEGGTGKKYYGYTF. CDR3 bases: TGCAGCGTTGAAGGAGGGACAGGGAAGAAATACTATGGCTACACCTTC.